The 28 T cell receptor beta chains below all came from one sample that was sequenced in a study of PD-1 blockade in classical Hodgkin lymphoma. Clones were read by immunoSEQ multiplex PCR, and TCRdb kept only the in-frame ones, dropping some. The sample shows 95,000 to 100,000 clones, roughly 91% of them seen only once. Autologous stem cell transplantation was followed by relapse in every patient, and brentuximab vedotin exposure varied. This sample comprised peripheral blood mononuclear cells (PBMCs), obtained before the second cycle of nivolumab. The source of these receptors is a human donor with classical Hodgkin lymphoma.

The rearrangement joins TRBV6-5 to TRBJ2-7; the D gene is possibly TRBD2 (7 bases). CDR1 is MNHEY and CDR2 is SVGAGI in the germline V gene. V dropped 4 bases and J dropped 2 bases, with 15 bases sitting between them. CDR3 length: 15 residues. In nucleotides, the CDR3 is TGTGCCAGCAGTTCATTAGGGGGGGTCACCTACGAGCAGTACTTC. Translating it yields CASSSLGGVTYEQYF.

The chain joins TRBV7-3 to TRBJ1-2; D is perhaps TRBD1 (5 bases). The CDR3 sequence is 14 residues long. Germline CDR1 SGHTA, CDR2 FQGTGA. V was clipped by 5 bases and J by 5 bases, with 15 bases between them. The CDR3 DNA reads as TGTGCCAGCAGCCCTCAGGGATTTAATTATGGCTACACCTTC. As protein: CASSPQGFNYGYTF.

The chain combines TRBV10-3 with TRBJ2-1, with no clear D. Germline CDR1 and CDR2: ENHRY and SYGVKD. This CDR3 contains 12 residues. V shed 8 bases and J shed 8 bases, with 13 bases lying between them. Here the CDR3 DNA reads TGTGCCATCCGGACCGTTGTCGATGAGCAGTTCTTC. As protein: CAIRTVVDEQFF.

The V gene is TRBV28, the J gene TRBJ2-1; 8 nucleotides match TRBD1. Trimming removed 3 bases from V and 4 bases from J; junction bases left unmatched: 5. Germline V gene sequence: CDR1 MDHEN, CDR2 SYDVKM. The CDR3 loop spans 15 amino acids. CDR3 DNA: TGTGCCAGCAGTTTGGCGGGACAGGCTTACAATGAGCAGTTCTTC. This sequence encodes CASSLAGQAYNEQFF.

The genes are TRBV30 and TRBJ1-2; D unclear. Germline CDR1 GTSNPN, CDR2 SVGIG (reference sequence). This CDR3 is built from 14 residues. V lost 0 bases to trimming and J lost 8 bases, with 16 bases between them. The DNA for the CDR3 is TGTGCCTGGAGTGTTGGGTTAGAATCCGCGGGCTACACCTTC. It yields the protein CAWSVGLESAGYTF. The whole variable domain, remainder taken from reference TRBV30 and TRBJ1-2, is SQTIHQWPATLVQPVGSPLSLECTVEGTSNPNLYWYRQAAGRGLQLLFYSVGIGQISSEVPQNLSASRPQDRQFILSSKKLLLSDSGFYLCAWSVGLESAGYTFGSGTRLTVV.

The chain recombines TRBV2 with TRBJ2-7; D unclear. CDR1 is SNHLY and CDR2 is FYNNEI in the germline V gene. The CDR3 is 13 amino acids. With 8 bases removed from V and 2 bases from J, the gap between germline ends came to 13 bases. DNA of the CDR3: TGTGCCAGCCTCCCACCCCGAGCCTACGAGCAGTACTTC. Its translation: CASLPPRAYEQYF.

The chain joins TRBV5-6 to TRBJ2-3; D is unresolved. Trimming took 4 bases from V and 0 from J, leaving 12 bases between them. CDR3 length: 15 amino acids. CDR1 is SGHDT and CDR2 is YYEEEE in the germline V gene. The CDR3 is CASSKTPFSTDTQYF. The CDR3 region has the DNA TGTGCCAGCAGCAAGACACCCTTCAGCACAGATACGCAGTATTTT.

This clone was detected only once. The DNA of the CDR3 is TGTGCCAGCAGTGAAGGCCCGTCTCCCTACGAGCAGTACTTC. This encodes CASSEGPSPYEQYF. This sequence joins TRBV2 and TRBJ2-7; no definite D call. Per the germline V gene, CDR1 is SNHLY and CDR2 is FYNNEI. The CDR3 has 14 residues. V was shortened by 1 base and J by 2 bases, with 9 bases between the two germline ends.

CDR3 in amino acids: CASSFTGRETDTQYF. CDR3 nucleotides: TGTGCCAGCAGCTTTACAGGGAGAGAGACAGATACGCAGTATTTT. V usage is TRBV11-2 and J usage is TRBJ2-3; D is possibly TRBD1 (6 bases). The CDR3 sequence is 15 residues long. The V gene lost 3 bases and the J gene lost 3 bases, with 13 bases spanning the gap. Germline V gives CDR1 SGHAT, CDR2 FQNNGV.

This clone appeared a single time. The rearrangement uses TRBV4-3 and TRBJ2-7; D may be TRBD1 (5 bases). V lost 0 bases to trimming and J lost 2 bases, with 11 bases between them. CDR3 length: 15 amino acids. Per the germline V gene, CDR1 is LGHNA and CDR2 is YSLEER. The CDR3 sequence is CASSQEWGSPYEQYF. As DNA, the CDR3 is TGCGCCAGCAGCCAAGAGTGGGGCTCACCCTACGAGCAGTACTTC.

J is TRBJ2-2 and V is TRBV7-2; 10 nucleotides line up with TRBD2. CDR1 is SGHTA and CDR2 is FQGNSA in the germline V gene. The ends lost 2 bases at V and 6 bases at J; junction bases unmatched: 9. The CDR3 is 17 amino acids. CDR3 residues: CASSLLSGSGGAGELFF. CDR3 sequence (DNA): TGTGCCAGCAGCTTATTGTCCGGGAGCGGGGGGGCCGGGGAGCTGTTTTTT. Together with reference TRBV7-2 and TRBJ2-2, the CDR3 gives the full variable domain: GAGVSQSPSNKVTEKGKDVELRCDPISGHTALYWYRQSLGQGLEFLIYFQGNSAPDKSGLPSDRFSAERTGGSVSTLTIQRTQQEDSAVYLCASSLLSGSGGAGELFFGEGSRLTVL.

The V and J genes are TRBV5-6 and TRBJ1-2, with no clear D. Trimming cost V 2 bases and J 6 bases, with 20 bases left between them. The CDR3 contains 16 residues. Looked up from germline, CDR1 is SGHDT and CDR2 is YYEEEE. CDR3 sequence: CASSFFNPMRVHGYTF. The DNA for the CDR3 is TGTGCCAGCAGCTTTTTTAATCCAATGAGGGTCCATGGCTACACCTTC.

This rearrangement joins TRBV5-4 to TRBJ2-5, with unresolved D. Looked up from germline, CDR1 is SGHNT and CDR2 is YYREEE (reference sequence). The CDR3 covers 12 residues. V dropped 2 bases and J dropped 3 bases, with 5 bases sitting between them. For the CDR3, the DNA is TGTGCCAGCAGCTTTTGGGAAGAGACCCAGTACTTC. Translation: CASSFWEETQYF.

This chain joins TRBV19 and TRBJ1-1; D is perhaps TRBD1 (5 bases). Looked up from germline, CDR1 is LNHDA and CDR2 is SQIVND (reference sequence). Trimming cost V 2 bases and J 0 bases, with 13 bases left between them. CDR3 size: 16 residues. The CDR3: CASSIRQGTMNTEAFF. The CDR3 DNA is TGTGCCAGTAGTATACGACAAGGGACCATGAACACTGAAGCTTTCTTT. The full variable domain, with the rest looked up from reference TRBV19 and TRBJ1-1, is DGGITQSPKYLFRKEGQNVTLSCEQNLNHDAMYWYRQDPGQGLRLIYYSQIVNDFQKGDIAEGYSVSREKKESFPLTVTSAQKNPTAFYLCASSIRQGTMNTEAFFGQGTRLTVV.

The rearrangement uses TRBV27 and TRBJ1-1, with D tentatively TRBD1 (6 bases). This CDR3 is 13 amino acids long. Germline V lookup: CDR1 MNHEY, CDR2 SMNVEV (reference sequence). Deletions cut 4 bases from V and 8 bases from J, with 14 bases between. The CDR3 nucleotides are TGTGCCAGCAGTTGGATGGTAGGGACAGAAGCTTTCTTT. Translation gives CASSWMVGTEAFF.

The chain combines TRBV6-5 with TRBJ1-3; 7 nucleotides line up with TRBD1. CDR1 and CDR2 (germline): MNHEY, SVGAGI. J gave up 0 bases and V 7 bases, and 6 bases lay outside the gene matches. This CDR3 contains 15 residues. CDR3 sequence reads: CASIGQESSGNTIYF. DNA for the CDR3: TGTGCCAGCATTGGACAGGAGAGCTCTGGAAACACCATATATTTT.

The chain uses TRBV28 and TRBJ1-1; the D gene is possibly TRBD1 (6 bases). Germline CDR1 MDHEN, CDR2 SYDVKM. This CDR3 contains 15 residues. V gave up 5 bases and J gave up 0 bases, with 13 bases separating them. The CDR3 nucleotides read TGTGCCAGCAGTCCTCCACAGGGAATGAACACTGAAGCTTTCTTT. It specifies CASSPPQGMNTEAFF.

The chain uses TRBV7-9 and TRBJ2-2; maybe TRBD2 (5 bases). Trimming removed 1 base at V and 5 bases at J, with 14 bases between. Germline V gene lookup returns CDR1 SEHNR and CDR2 FQNEAQ (reference sequence). The CDR3 contains 16 residues. CDR3 protein: CASSLGSFRETGELFF. The DNA of the CDR3 is TGTGCCAGCAGCTTAGGGTCCTTTCGGGAAACCGGGGAGCTGTTTTTT.

The chain employs TRBV13 and TRBJ1-5; 8 positions agree with TRBD1. CDR3 length: 19 amino acids. After removal of 2 bases from V and 2 bases from J, the junction contained 14 bases not matched to a gene. Germline V gene sequence: CDR1 PRHDT, CDR2 FYEKMQ (reference sequence). The CDR3 is CASSLTGTGTFGGNQPQHF. CDR3 sequence (DNA): TGTGCCAGCAGCTTAACGGGGACAGGAACCTTCGGCGGCAATCAGCCCCAGCATTTT.

This clone occurred a few times. The V gene is TRBV5-6, the J gene TRBJ1-6; 7 bases are shared with TRBD1. This CDR3 spans 15 amino acids. Germline lookup yields CDR1 SGHDT and CDR2 YYEEEE. V gave up 4 bases and J gave up 8 bases; unmatched junction bases: 9. In nucleotides, the CDR3 is TGTGCCAGCAGCGACACAGGGGTTGGGGATTCACCCCTCCACTTT. This encodes CASSDTGVGDSPLHF.

The chain employs TRBV11-3 and TRBJ2-7; D unresolved. Germline values: CDR1 SGHNT, CDR2 YENEEA. There are 12 residues in the CDR3. Trimming cost V 1 base and J 12 bases, with 13 bases left between them. CDR3 nucleotide sequence: TGTGCCAGCAGCTTAGGAACCGGGCCTACGTACTTC. This codes for CASSLGTGPTYF. Based on the CDR3 plus reference TRBV11-3 and TRBJ2-7, the full variable domain is EAGVVQSPRYKIIEKKQPVAFWCNPISGHNTLYWYLQNLGQGPELLIRYENEEAVDDSQLPKDRFSAERLKGVDSTLKIQPAELGDSAVYLCASSLGTGPTYFGPGTRLTVT.

The chain joins TRBV5-1 to TRBJ2-7, with D unresolved. This CDR3 region has 13 residues. The germline V gene encodes CDR1 SGHRS and CDR2 YFSETQ. V dropped 0 bases and J dropped 6 bases, with 10 bases sitting between them. CDR3 amino acids: CASSLGAALEQYF. The CDR3 region has the DNA TGCGCCAGCAGCTTGGGGGCAGCTCTCGAGCAGTACTTC.

The chain recombines TRBV30 with TRBJ2-7; 8 bases are a match to TRBD1. V lost 1 base and J lost 2; bases outside the gene matches: 4. Germline values: CDR1 GTSNPN, CDR2 SVGIG (reference sequence). This CDR3 spans 14 amino acids. CDR3 sequence reads: CAWSDGRGPYEQYF. DNA of the CDR3: TGTGCCTGGAGTGACGGCAGGGGGCCCTACGAGCAGTACTTC.

The chain employs TRBV2 and TRBJ1-5, with D perhaps TRBD1 (5 bases). V lost 4 bases and J lost 0, with 10 bases in between. CDR1 SNHLY and CDR2 FYNNEI come from the germline V gene. CDR3 length: 15 amino acids. The CDR3 protein is CASSARQNSNQPQHF. CDR3 in DNA: TGTGCCAGCAGTGCCAGACAGAATAGCAATCAGCCCCAGCATTTT.

The chain combines TRBV29-1 with TRBJ1-2; D remains unclear. This CDR3 is built from 12 residues. Trimming cost V 4 bases and J 2 bases, with 8 bases left between them. Germline loops: CDR1 SQVTM, CDR2 ANQGSEA. CDR3 in DNA: TGCAGCGTTGTGGGCGGGAACTATGGCTACACCTTC. Protein sequence: CSVVGGNYGYTF.

The chain combines TRBV7-9 with TRBJ1-2; D is uncertain. Between the trimmed V and J ends, which lost 0 bases and 8 bases, there was a span of 10 bases. Germline lookup yields CDR1 SEHNR and CDR2 FQNEAQ (reference sequence). This CDR3 has 13 residues. Written as DNA, the CDR3 is TGTGCCAGCAGCTTAGCCTATGCTATGGGCTACACCTTC. It encodes CASSLAYAMGYTF.

V gene TRBV15 combines with J gene TRBJ1-3, with a possible D match to TRBD1 (5 bases). The CDR3 spans 15 residues. Germline CDR1 reads LNHNV; CDR2 reads YYDKDF (reference sequence). The V gene lost 0 bases and the J gene lost 7 bases, with 13 bases spanning the gap. The chain's CDR3 is CATSREIGGINTIYF. The CDR3 DNA sequence: TGTGCCACCAGCAGAGAAATCGGGGGTATTAACACCATATATTTT.

The V and J genes are TRBV5-1 and TRBJ2-2; D gene uncertain. Germline V gene sequence: CDR1 SGHRS, CDR2 YFSETQ. The CDR3 loop spans 13 amino acids. The V gene lost 3 bases and the J gene lost 6 bases, with 9 bases spanning the gap. The CDR3 loop reads CASSSLVSGELFF. The CDR3 DNA is TGCGCCAGCAGCTCCCTCGTATCCGGGGAGCTGTTTTTT.